Following are 32 T cell receptor beta chains from one sample sequenced in a study of blood T cell repertoires in COVID-19. The method was immunoSEQ multiplex PCR; TCRdb's version includes in-frame clones alone and lacks a portion of them. The profile shows under 250,000 clones, roughly 80% of them singletons. The sequencing input was peripheral blood. The receptors shown here come from a woman in her sixties or seventies with acute or convalescent COVID-19.

This chain connects TRBV6-7 to TRBJ2-5; 8 bases agree with TRBD1. TRBV6-7 is placed among ORFs of uncertain function. The CDR3 runs to 16 residues. V gave up 5 bases and J gave up 3 bases; unmatched junction bases: 11. CDR3 protein: CASSHKAQGGKETQYF. As DNA, the CDR3 is TGTGCCAGCAGTCACAAAGCACAGGGGGGCAAAGAGACCCAGTACTTC.

This chain uses TRBV7-9 with TRBJ1-4, with D unresolved. Germline V gene data show CDR1 as SEHNR and CDR2 as FQNEAQ (reference sequence). The CDR3 has 15 amino acids. V was shortened by 2 bases and J by 3 bases, with 10 bases between the two germline ends. CDR3 in DNA: TGTGCCAGCAGCTTACTGAGCGGATCTAATGAAAAACTGTTTTTT. The encoded protein is CASSLLSGSNEKLFF.

The chain uses TRBV11-2 and TRBJ1-3; D is ambiguous. The CDR3 sequence is 14 residues long. V lost 0 bases to trimming and J lost 4 bases, with 7 bases between them. From germline, CDR1 is SGHAT and CDR2 FQNNGV. CDR3 sequence (DNA): TGTGCCAGCAGCTTAGAGCCGGGAGGAAACACCATATATTTT. This encodes CASSLEPGGNTIYF. Full variable domain (rest looked up from reference TRBV11-2 and TRBJ1-3): EAGVAQSPRYKIIEKRQSVAFWCNPISGHATLYWYQQILGQGPKLLIQFQNNGVVDDSQLPKDRFSAERLKGVDSTLKIQPAKLEDSAVYLCASSLEPGGNTIYFGEGSWLTVV.

This chain uses TRBV5-6 with TRBJ1-1; D might be TRBD1 (6 bases). The CDR3 is 14 residues long. Germline V gives CDR1 SGHDT, CDR2 YYEEEE. Trimming cost V 0 bases and J 5 bases, with 11 bases left between them. The CDR3 nucleotides are TGTGCCAGCAGCTTGGCAACAGGGAATACTGAAGCTTTCTTT. Its translation: CASSLATGNTEAFF.

V is TRBV3-1 (or the pseudogene TRBV3-2) and J is TRBJ2-7; 8 bases map to TRBD1. Germline trimming cut 2 bases from V and 6 bases from J; bases unmatched to any gene: 6. The CDR3 is 14 residues long. Germline CDR1 is LGHDT and CDR2 is YNNKEL (reference sequence). CDR3 nucleotides: TGTGCCAGCAGCCAAACCCAGGGGGCCATCGAGCAGTACTTC. The encoded protein is CASSQTQGAIEQYF.

J is TRBJ1-2 and V is TRBV30; 10 positions agree with TRBD1. Trimming took 4 bases from V and 8 from J; bases not matched to a gene: 4. The CDR3 is made up of 12 amino acids. CDR1 GTSNPN and CDR2 SVGIG come from the germline V gene (reference sequence). The CDR3 DNA sequence: TGTGCCTGGATAGACAGGGGGCTCGGCTACACCTTC. It yields the protein CAWIDRGLGYTF.

The chain combines TRBV19 with TRBJ1-2; D ambiguous. The CDR3 contains 15 residues. The germline gives CDR1 LNHDA, CDR2 SQIVND (reference sequence). V was clipped by 3 bases and J by 7 bases, with 18 bases between them. In DNA, the CDR3 is TGTGCCAGTAGTATTGGGAGAAAATTGACTCTTGGCTACACCTTC. Translating gives CASSIGRKLTLGYTF.

The chain is built from TRBV24-1 and TRBJ1-4, with D perhaps TRBD1 (6 bases). Germline V CDR1 and CDR2: KGHDR, SFDVKD. V was cut by 7 bases and J by 8 bases, with 19 bases left in between. The CDR3 is made up of 15 amino acids. The DNA of the CDR3 is TGTGCCACCAGCCCCACAGGGCTCGGAAACGAAAAACTGTTTTTT. This codes for CATSPTGLGNEKLFF.

This clone has only one observation. The genes are TRBV6-1 and TRBJ1-2; TRBD1 matches 10 bases. Germline CDR1 MNHNS, CDR2 SASEGT. With V trimmed by 3 bases and J by 7 bases, 8 bases remained unmatched. The CDR3 extends over 15 amino acids. The CDR3: CASSEALTGGSGYTF. CDR3 nucleotides: TGTGCCAGCAGTGAGGCCCTGACAGGGGGCTCTGGCTACACCTTC.

V is TRBV7-9 and J is TRBJ2-1; a weak D match, TRBD1 (5 bases). The CDR3 is 13 residues long. The germline V gene encodes CDR1 SEHNR and CDR2 FQNEAQ (reference sequence). V lost 1 base, J lost 9 bases, and 10 bases lay in between. CDR3 sequence (DNA): TGTGCCAGCAGCTTAGGTGGGGCCGGTGAGCAGTTCTTC. This gives the protein CASSLGGAGEQFF.

V is TRBV10-3 and J is TRBJ1-6; D is unresolved. V lost 2 bases to trimming and J lost 5 bases, with 7 bases between them. The CDR3 totals 14 residues. Germline values: CDR1 ENHRY, CDR2 SYGVKD. CDR3 sequence reads: CAISEASDNSPLHF. For the CDR3, the DNA is TGTGCCATCAGTGAGGCGTCGGATAATTCACCCCTCCACTTT.

The rearrangement uses TRBV11-1 and TRBJ1-1; D possibly corresponds to TRBD1 (5 bases). The germline gives CDR1 SGHAT, CDR2 FQDESV (reference sequence). V was cut by 4 bases and J by 4 bases, with 13 bases left in between. The CDR3 runs 14 residues. The DNA of the CDR3 is TGTGCCAGCAGCTCCACCAGGGTATTCACTGAAGCTTTCTTT. The encoded protein is CASSSTRVFTEAFF.

V usage is TRBV5-4 and J usage is TRBJ1-2; 7 bases line up with TRBD1. J lost 0 bases, V lost 2 bases, and 1 base had no gene match. The CDR3 sequence is 14 residues long. Germline V gene lookup returns CDR1 SGHNT and CDR2 YYREEE (reference sequence). This chain's CDR3 is CASSFGTANYGYTF. CDR3 DNA: TGTGCCAGCAGCTTCGGGACAGCTAACTATGGCTACACCTTC.

This clone was observed a single time. The chain carries TRBV7-9 and TRBJ2-3, with 8 bases lining up with TRBD2. The CDR3 covers 17 residues. After removal of 5 bases from V and 2 bases from J, the junction contained 12 bases not matched to a gene. Germline values: CDR1 SEHNR, CDR2 FQNEAQ (reference sequence). The CDR3 DNA reads TGTGCCAGCAGCCTGAGCGGGGGCCGCGGATACACAGATACGCAGTATTTT. This gives the protein CASSLSGGRGYTDTQYF.

The chain employs TRBV7-2 and TRBJ1-4; 9 bases align to TRBD1. Germline CDR1 reads SGHTA; CDR2 reads FQGNSA. The V and J ends lost 5 bases and 7 bases, in that order; junction bases with no gene match: 8. The CDR3 has 15 residues. The CDR3 protein is CASSPQQGAGEKLFF. The CDR3 DNA follows: TGTGCCAGCAGCCCCCAACAGGGGGCGGGTGAAAAACTGTTTTTT.

The chain couples TRBV6-5 to TRBJ1-1, with 10 positions matching TRBD1. Unmatched junction bases numbered 4, after V lost 5 bases and J lost 10 bases. The CDR3 runs 12 residues. Germline V gene lookup returns CDR1 MNHEY and CDR2 SVGAGI. The CDR3 loop reads CASSRQGAGAFF. The CDR3 coding sequence is TGTGCCAGCAGTCGACAGGGGGCTGGAGCTTTCTTT.

This rearrangement joins TRBV3-1 (or the pseudogene TRBV3-2) to TRBJ1-1, with a possible D match to TRBD1 (5 bases). The ends were cut back, 1 base at V and 1 base at J, with 7 bases in the middle. The CDR3 spans 14 residues. Germline-derived CDR1 and CDR2 are LGHDT and YNNKEL (reference sequence). Here the CDR3 DNA reads TGTGCCAGCAGCCAAGTTAGGGGGAACACTGAAGCTTTCTTT. This gives the protein CASSQVRGNTEAFF.

The CDR3 sequence is CASSADFRLVQTEAFF. CDR3 nucleotides: TGTGCCAGCAGTGCGGACTTTAGGTTGGTCCAGACCGAAGCTTTCTTT. This sequence joins TRBV6-4 and TRBJ1-1; D call uncertain. V shed 4 bases and J shed 8 bases, with 23 bases lying between them. The germline V gene encodes CDR1 MRHNA and CDR2 SNTAGT. This CDR3 spans 16 amino acids.

The J gene is TRBJ1-2, the V gene TRBV4-1, with D perhaps matching TRBD1 (5 bases). V lost 5 bases and J 8 bases, leaving 21 bases between the germline ends. The germline V gene has CDR1 MGHRA and CDR2 YSYEKL. The CDR3 is 15 residues long. DNA for the CDR3: TGCGCCAGCAGCGTGGCCCTTCAGGGAGGTTACGGCTACACCTTC. Translation gives CASSVALQGGYGYTF.

The chain combines TRBV5-8 with TRBJ2-3, with TRBD1 as a possible D gene (6 bases). Germline loops: CDR1 SGHTS, CDR2 YDEGEE. CDR3 length: 15 residues. V was pared by 3 bases and J by 3 bases, with 14 bases between. CDR3 protein: CASSSQGKATDTQYF. The CDR3 nucleotides read TGTGCCAGCAGCTCCCAGGGGAAAGCAACAGATACGCAGTATTTT.

The gene calls are TRBV11-3 and TRBJ1-5; D perhaps matches TRBD1 (5 bases). The CDR3 has 18 residues. The germline gives CDR1 SGHNT, CDR2 YENEEA. V was trimmed by 6 bases and J by 2 bases, leaving 23 bases between them. CDR3 sequence: CASSHELTVGRGNQPQHF. The CDR3 DNA sequence: TGTGCCAGCAGTCACGAACTGACAGTGGGAAGAGGCAATCAGCCCCAGCATTTT. The full variable domain, in which reference TRBV11-3 and TRBJ1-5 provide the parts outside the CDR3, is EAGVVQSPRYKIIEKKQPVAFWCNPISGHNTLYWYLQNLGQGPELLIRYENEEAVDDSQLPKDRFSAERLKGVDSTLKIQPAELGDSAVYLCASSHELTVGRGNQPQHFGDGTRLSIL.

The rearrangement joins TRBV18 to TRBJ2-2, with 7 bases that match TRBD1. The CDR3 totals 13 residues. Germline V CDR1 and CDR2: KGHSH, LQKENI. With 4 bases clipped from V and 7 bases from J, the junction kept 3 bases outside the gene matches. For the CDR3, the DNA is TGTGCCAGCTCACAGGGGGCCGGCGGGGAGCTGTTTTTT. Protein: CASSQGAGGELFF.

On this clone itself: The junction shows a germline mismatch at one end, possibly a read error. The V and J genes are TRBV28 and TRBJ2-2, with TRBD1 matching 8 bases. The germline gives CDR1 MDHEN, CDR2 SYDVKM. The CDR3 is 13 residues long. The CDR3 DNA follows: TGTGCCACATGGACAGGGAACGCCGGGGAGCTGTTTTTT. It yields the protein CATWTGNAGELFF.

This clone was seen repeatedly, ten times or more. The rearrangement links TRBV12-3 or TRBV12-4 to TRBJ2-7; TRBD2 might be the D (5 bases). The length of the CDR3 is 13 residues. Trimming took off 7 bases at V and 6 bases at J, with 16 bases between the two ends. The CDR3 DNA reads as TGTGCCAGCATCAGGAACGGGGTGGGCGAGCAGTACTTC. This codes for CASIRNGVGEQYF.

The chain links TRBV2 to TRBJ2-7; maybe TRBD1 (6 bases). The CDR3 is 15 amino acids. Trimming took 5 bases from V and 2 from J, leaving 16 bases between them. The germline CDR1 and CDR2 sequences are SNHLY and FYNNEI. The CDR3 is CASSTRDKLPYEQYF. DNA for the CDR3: TGTGCCAGCAGTACCCGGGACAAACTACCCTACGAGCAGTACTTC. Full variable domain (missing parts from reference TRBV2 and TRBJ2-7): EPEVTQTPSHQVTQMGQEVILRCVPISNHLYFYWYRQILGQKVEFLVSFYNNEISEKSEIFDDQFSVERPDGSNFTLKIRSTKLEDSAMYFCASSTRDKLPYEQYFGPGTRLTVT.

V usage is TRBV7-9 and J usage is TRBJ1-5; tentatively, D is TRBD1 (5 bases). V shed 3 bases and J shed 6 bases, with 12 bases lying between them. The CDR3 has 14 residues. Germline lookup yields CDR1 SEHNR and CDR2 FQNEAQ (reference sequence). The CDR3 loop reads CASSLGTRTQPQHF. The DNA for the CDR3 is TGTGCCAGCAGCTTGGGGACTCGGACTCAGCCCCAGCATTTT.

This chain connects TRBV5-4 to TRBJ1-3; D is possibly TRBD1 (6 bases). The CDR3 spans 14 residues. Trimming took off 5 bases at V and 6 bases at J, with 15 bases between the two ends. Germline-derived CDR1 and CDR2 are SGHNT and YYREEE (reference sequence). The CDR3, as DNA: TGTGCCAGCAGAGGGGGAGGGGACGCAAACACCATATATTTT. Translation gives CASRGGGDANTIYF.

In its sample, this clone was seen a few times. This chain uses TRBV7-9 with TRBJ1-6; D is undetermined. Between the trimmed V and J ends, which lost 3 bases and 8 bases, there was a span of 11 bases. Looked up from germline, CDR1 is SEHNR and CDR2 is FQNEAQ (reference sequence). The CDR3 runs 14 residues. The CDR3 DNA is TGTGCCAGCAGCTTGAGAGGGAGGGATTCACCCCTCCACTTT. Protein product: CASSLRGRDSPLHF.

In the case of this clone: Other DNA sequences in the sample encode the same CDR3. J is TRBJ2-2 and V is TRBV4-3; 9 bases align to TRBD1. V lost 0 bases and J lost 1; bases outside the gene matches: 0. The CDR3 is made up of 16 amino acids. The germline V gene encodes CDR1 LGHNA and CDR2 YSLEER. The CDR3 sequence: CASSQEGQGNTGELFF. CDR3 nucleotide sequence: TGCGCCAGCAGCCAAGAGGGACAGGGGAACACCGGGGAGCTGTTTTTT.

For the CDR3, the DNA is TGTGCCAGCAGCTTTCAGGGGAAGTCCTACAATGAGCAGTTCTTC. It specifies CASSFQGKSYNEQFF. This chain links TRBV3-1 (or the pseudogene TRBV3-2) with TRBJ2-1; TRBD1 is a possible D gene (6 bases). CDR1 is LGHDT and CDR2 is YNNKEL in the germline V gene (reference sequence). V shed 5 bases and J shed 1 base, with 12 bases lying between them. This CDR3 is built from 15 residues.

The chain has TRBV6-6 and TRBJ1-2; D ambiguous. The CDR3 loop spans 14 amino acids. CDR1 and CDR2 from the germline V gene are MNHNY and SVGAGI (reference sequence). V lost 5 bases and J 1 base, leaving 11 bases between the germline ends. Here the CDR3 DNA reads TGTGCCAGCAGTGTCGAAGGCGGTAACTATGGCTACACCTTC. Protein product: CASSVEGGNYGYTF.

V is TRBV4-3 and J is TRBJ1-2; TRBD1 is a possible D gene (5 bases). Between the trimmed V and J ends, which lost 0 bases and 8 bases, there was a span of 16 bases. This CDR3 comprises 15 residues. Germline assignment: CDR1 LGHNA and CDR2 YSLEER. The CDR3 DNA sequence: TGCGCCAGCAGCCAAGATTGGGAGGGGCTAGAAGGCTACACCTTC. This sequence encodes CASSQDWEGLEGYTF.